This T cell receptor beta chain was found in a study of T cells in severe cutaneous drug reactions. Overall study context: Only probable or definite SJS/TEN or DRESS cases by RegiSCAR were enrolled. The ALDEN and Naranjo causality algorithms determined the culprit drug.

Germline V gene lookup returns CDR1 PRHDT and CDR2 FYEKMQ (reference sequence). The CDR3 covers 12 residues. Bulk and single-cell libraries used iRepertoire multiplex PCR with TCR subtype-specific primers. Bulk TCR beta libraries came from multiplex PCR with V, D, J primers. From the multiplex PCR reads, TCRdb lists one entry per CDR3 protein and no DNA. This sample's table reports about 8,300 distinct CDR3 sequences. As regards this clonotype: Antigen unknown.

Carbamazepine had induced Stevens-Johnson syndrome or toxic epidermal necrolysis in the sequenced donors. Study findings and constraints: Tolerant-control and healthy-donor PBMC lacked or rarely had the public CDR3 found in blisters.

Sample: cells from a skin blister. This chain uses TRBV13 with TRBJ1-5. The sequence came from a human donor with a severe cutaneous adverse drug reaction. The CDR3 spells CASSAGYQPQHF.